Only a few counts were recorded for the clone carrying this T cell receptor (beta chain). Its matching antigen is unknown. The data belong to a study of early T cells in non-severe SARS-CoV-2 infection. Looking at the study overall: The sequenced material was bulk RNA from unsorted whole blood, and its chains were unpaired. The study, taken as a whole, reports: Missing private and CD4 specificities, VDJdb matching favored anti-spike CD8 responses.

Individual cDNA molecules were tagged with unique molecular identifiers, the study reported. TCRdb re-derived calls from the 5' RACE reads in MiXCR, one entry per CDR3 protein. Here the sample spans 50,000 to 65,000 distinct CDR3 sequences, roughly 14% being singletons. Between the trimmed V and J ends, which lost 0 bases and 0 bases, there was a span of 9 bases. The CDR3 spans 16 residues. CDR1 and CDR2 (germline): SEHNR, FQNEAQ (reference sequence). The chain couples TRBV7-9 to TRBJ1-5; no clear D. Sequenced sample: whole blood. The receptor was derived from an adult who was a healthcare worker with PCR-confirmed SARS-CoV-2 infection or an uninfected control (not recorded which). The CDR3 loop reads CASSLAPGYSNQPQHF. As DNA, the CDR3 is TGTGCCAGCAGCTTAGCGCCCGGTTATAGCAATCAGCCCCAGCATTTT.